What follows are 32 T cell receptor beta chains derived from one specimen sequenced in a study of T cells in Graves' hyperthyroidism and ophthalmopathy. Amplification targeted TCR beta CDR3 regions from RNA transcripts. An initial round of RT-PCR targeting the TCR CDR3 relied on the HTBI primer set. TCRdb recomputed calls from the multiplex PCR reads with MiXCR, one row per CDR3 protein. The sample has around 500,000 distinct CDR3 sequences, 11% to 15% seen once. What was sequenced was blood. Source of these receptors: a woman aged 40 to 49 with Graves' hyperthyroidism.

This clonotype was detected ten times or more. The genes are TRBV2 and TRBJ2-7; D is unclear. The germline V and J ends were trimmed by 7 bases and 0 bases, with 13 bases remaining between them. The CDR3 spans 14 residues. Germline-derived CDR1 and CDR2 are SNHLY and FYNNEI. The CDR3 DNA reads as TGTGCCAGCACCGAAGAGGCAGTCTCCTACGAGCAGTACTTC. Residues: CASTEEAVSYEQYF.

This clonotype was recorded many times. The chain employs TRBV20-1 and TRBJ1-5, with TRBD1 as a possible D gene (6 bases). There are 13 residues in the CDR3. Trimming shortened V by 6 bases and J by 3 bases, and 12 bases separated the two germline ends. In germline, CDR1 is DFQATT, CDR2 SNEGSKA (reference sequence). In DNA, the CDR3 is TGCAGTGCCCTGGACAGCCTCAATCAGCCCCAGCATTTT. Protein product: CSALDSLNQPQHF.

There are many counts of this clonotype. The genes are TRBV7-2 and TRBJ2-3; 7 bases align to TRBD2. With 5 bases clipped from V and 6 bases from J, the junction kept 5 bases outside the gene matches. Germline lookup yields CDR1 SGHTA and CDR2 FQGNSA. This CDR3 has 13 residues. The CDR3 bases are TGTGCCAGCAGCATCAGCGGGGCGGATACGCAGTATTTT. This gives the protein CASSISGADTQYF. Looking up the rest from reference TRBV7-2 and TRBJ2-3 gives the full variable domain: GAGVSQSPSNKVTEKGKDVELRCDPISGHTALYWYRQSLGQGLEFLIYFQGNSAPDKSGLPSDRFSAERTGGSVSTLTIQRTQQEDSAVYLCASSISGADTQYFGPGTRLTVL.

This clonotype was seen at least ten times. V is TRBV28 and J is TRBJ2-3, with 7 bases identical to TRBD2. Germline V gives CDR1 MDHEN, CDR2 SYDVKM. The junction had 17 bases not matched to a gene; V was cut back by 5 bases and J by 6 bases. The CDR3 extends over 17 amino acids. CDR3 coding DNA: TGTGCCAGCAGTGCAGACTGGCTAGCGGTCCTCGATGATACGCAGTATTTT. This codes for CASSADWLAVLDDTQYF.

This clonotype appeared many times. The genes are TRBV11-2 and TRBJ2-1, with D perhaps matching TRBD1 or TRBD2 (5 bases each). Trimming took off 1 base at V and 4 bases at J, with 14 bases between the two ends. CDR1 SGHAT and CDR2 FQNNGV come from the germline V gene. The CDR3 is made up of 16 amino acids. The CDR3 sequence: CASSLVTDGTYNEQFF. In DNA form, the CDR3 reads TGTGCCAGCAGCTTAGTGACTGACGGGACGTACAATGAGCAGTTCTTC.

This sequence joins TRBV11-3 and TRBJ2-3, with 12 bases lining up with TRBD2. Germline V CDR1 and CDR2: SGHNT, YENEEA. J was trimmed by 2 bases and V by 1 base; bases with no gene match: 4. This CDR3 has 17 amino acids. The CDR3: CASSLGTSGINTDTQYF. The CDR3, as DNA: TGTGCCAGCAGCTTAGGGACTAGCGGGATAAACACAGATACGCAGTATTTT.

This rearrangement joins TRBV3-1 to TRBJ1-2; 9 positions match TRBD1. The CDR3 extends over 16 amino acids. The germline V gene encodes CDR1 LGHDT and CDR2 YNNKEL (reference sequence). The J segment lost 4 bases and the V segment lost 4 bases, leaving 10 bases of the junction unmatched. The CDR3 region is CASSRTGTGRLYGYTF. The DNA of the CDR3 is TGTGCCAGCAGCCGTACCGGGACAGGGCGGCTCTATGGCTACACCTTC. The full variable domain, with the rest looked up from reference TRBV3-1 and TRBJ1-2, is DTAVSQTPKYLVTQMGNDKSIKCEQNLGHDTMYWYKQDSKKFLKIMFSYNNKELIINETVPNRFSPKSPDKAHLNLHINSLELGDSAVYFCASSRTGTGRLYGYTFGSGTRLTVV.

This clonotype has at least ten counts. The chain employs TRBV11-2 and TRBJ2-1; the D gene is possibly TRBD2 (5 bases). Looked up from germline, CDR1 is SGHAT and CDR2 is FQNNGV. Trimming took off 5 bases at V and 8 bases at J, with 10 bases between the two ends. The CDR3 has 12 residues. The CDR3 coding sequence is TGTGCCAGCAGCGGGAGCCTGCATGAGCAGTTCTTC. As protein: CASSGSLHEQFF.

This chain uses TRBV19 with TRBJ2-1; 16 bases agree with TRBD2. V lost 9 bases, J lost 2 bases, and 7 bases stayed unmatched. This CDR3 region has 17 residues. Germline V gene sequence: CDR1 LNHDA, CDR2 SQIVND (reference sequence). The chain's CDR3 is CARPGLAGGPTYNEQFF. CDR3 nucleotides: TGTGCCAGACCGGGACTAGCGGGAGGGCCGACCTACAATGAGCAGTTCTTC. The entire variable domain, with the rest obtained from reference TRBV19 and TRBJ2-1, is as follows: DGGITQSPKYLFRKEGQNVTLSCEQNLNHDAMYWYRQDPGQGLRLIYYSQIVNDFQKGDIAEGYSVSREKKESFPLTVTSAQKNPTAFYLCARPGLAGGPTYNEQFFGPGTRLTVL.

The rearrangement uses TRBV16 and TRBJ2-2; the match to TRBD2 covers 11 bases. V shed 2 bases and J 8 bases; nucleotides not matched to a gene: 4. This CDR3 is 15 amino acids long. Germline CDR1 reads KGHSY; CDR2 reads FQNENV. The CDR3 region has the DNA TGTGCCAGCAGCCAAACCGGGACTAGCGGAGGGGAGCTGTTTTTT. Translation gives CASSQTGTSGGELFF.

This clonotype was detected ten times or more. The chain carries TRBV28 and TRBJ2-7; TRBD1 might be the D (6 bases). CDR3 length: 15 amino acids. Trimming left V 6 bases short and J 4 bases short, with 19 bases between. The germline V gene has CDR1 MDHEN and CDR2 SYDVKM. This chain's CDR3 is CASSLVTGSSYEQYF. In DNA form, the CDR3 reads TGTGCCAGCAGCTTAGTCACAGGGAGCAGTTACGAGCAGTACTTC.

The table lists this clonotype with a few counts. This CDR3 is CSVEDVGEGNGEAFF. The CDR3 DNA is TGCAGCGTTGAAGATGTCGGGGAGGGTAACGGTGAAGCTTTCTTT. The J gene is TRBJ1-1, the V gene TRBV29-1, with D unresolved. Per the germline V gene, CDR1 is SQVTM and CDR2 is ANQGSEA. V lost 0 bases to trimming and J lost 7 bases, with 18 bases between them. The CDR3 runs 15 residues. Variable domain in full (rest from reference TRBV29-1 and TRBJ1-1): SAVISQKPSRDICQRGTSLTIQCQVDSQVTMMFWYRQQPGQSLTLIATANQGSEATYESGFVIDKFPISRPNLTFSTLTVSNMSPEDSSIYLCSVEDVGEGNGEAFFGQGTRLTVV.

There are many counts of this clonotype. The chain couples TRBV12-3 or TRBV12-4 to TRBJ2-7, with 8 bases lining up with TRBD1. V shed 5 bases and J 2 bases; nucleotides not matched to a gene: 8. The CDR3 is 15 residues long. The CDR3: CASSNSGQGAYEQYF. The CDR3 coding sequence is TGTGCCAGCAGTAATAGCGGACAGGGAGCCTACGAGCAGTACTTC.

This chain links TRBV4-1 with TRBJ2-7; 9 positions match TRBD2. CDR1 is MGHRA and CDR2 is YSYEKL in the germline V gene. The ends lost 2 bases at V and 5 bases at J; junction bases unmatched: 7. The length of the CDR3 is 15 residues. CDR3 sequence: CASSQLGLAIDEQYF. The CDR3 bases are TGCGCCAGCAGCCAACTTGGACTAGCGATTGACGAGCAGTACTTC.

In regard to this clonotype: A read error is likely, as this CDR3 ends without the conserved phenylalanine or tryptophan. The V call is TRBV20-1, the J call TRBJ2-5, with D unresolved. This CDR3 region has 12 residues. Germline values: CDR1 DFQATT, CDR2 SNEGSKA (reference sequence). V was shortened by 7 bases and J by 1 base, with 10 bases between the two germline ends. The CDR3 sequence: CSGRRSQETQYS. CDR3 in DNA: TGCAGTGGGCGGCGGTCCCAAGAGACCCAGTACTCC.

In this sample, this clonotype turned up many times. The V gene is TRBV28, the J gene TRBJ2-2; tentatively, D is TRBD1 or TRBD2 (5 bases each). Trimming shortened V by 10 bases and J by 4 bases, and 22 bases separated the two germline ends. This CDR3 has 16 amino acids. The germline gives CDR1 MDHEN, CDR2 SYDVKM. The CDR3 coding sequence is TGTGCCACCGAACGCCCCGGGGCCTTAGCCACCGGGGAGCTGTTTTTT. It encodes CATERPGALATGELFF.

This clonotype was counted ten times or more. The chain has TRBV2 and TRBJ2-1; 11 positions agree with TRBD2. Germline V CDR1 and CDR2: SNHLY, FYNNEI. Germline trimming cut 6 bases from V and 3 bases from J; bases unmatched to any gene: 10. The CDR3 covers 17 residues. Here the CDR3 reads CASRSLEGLADYNEQFF. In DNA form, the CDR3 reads TGTGCCAGCAGATCATTAGAGGGACTAGCGGACTACAATGAGCAGTTCTTC.

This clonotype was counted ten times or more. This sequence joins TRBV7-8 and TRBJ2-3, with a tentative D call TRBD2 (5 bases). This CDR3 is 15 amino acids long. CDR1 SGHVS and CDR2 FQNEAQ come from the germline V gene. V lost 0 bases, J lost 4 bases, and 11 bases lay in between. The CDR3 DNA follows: TGTGCCAGCAGCTTAGCTCCGGGGTTTGCAGATACGCAGTATTTT. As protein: CASSLAPGFADTQYF.

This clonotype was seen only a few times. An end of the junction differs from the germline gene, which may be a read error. CDR3 residues: CASSLRTSGSDEQFF. CDR3 nucleotide sequence: TGTGCTAGCAGCTTAAGAACTAGCGGGAGTGATGAGCAGTTCTTC. The chain recombines TRBV7-7 with TRBJ2-1; 11 nucleotides line up with TRBD2. The CDR3 totals 15 residues. The germline CDR1 and CDR2 sequences are SSHAT and FNYEAQ (reference sequence).

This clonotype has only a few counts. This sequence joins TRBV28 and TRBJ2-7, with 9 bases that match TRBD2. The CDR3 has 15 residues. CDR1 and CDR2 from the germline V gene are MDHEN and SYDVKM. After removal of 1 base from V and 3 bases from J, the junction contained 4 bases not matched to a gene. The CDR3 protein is CASSLSTSGIYEQYF. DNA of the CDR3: TGTGCCAGCAGTTTATCGACTAGCGGAATCTACGAGCAGTACTTC.

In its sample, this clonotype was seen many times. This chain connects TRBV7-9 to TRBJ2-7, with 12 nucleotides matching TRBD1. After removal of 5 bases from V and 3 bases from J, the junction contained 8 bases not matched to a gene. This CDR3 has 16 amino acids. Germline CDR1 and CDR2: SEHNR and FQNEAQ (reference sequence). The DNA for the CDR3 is TGTGCCAGCAGCCTCGCAGGGACAGGGGGCGACTACGAGCAGTACTTC. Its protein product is CASSLAGTGGDYEQYF.

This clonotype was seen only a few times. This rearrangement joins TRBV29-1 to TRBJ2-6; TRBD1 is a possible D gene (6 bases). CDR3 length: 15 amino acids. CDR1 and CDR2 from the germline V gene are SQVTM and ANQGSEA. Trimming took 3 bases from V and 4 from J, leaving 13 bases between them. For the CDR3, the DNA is TGCAGCGTTGAGCACAGGGACACCGGGGCCAACGTCCTGACTTTC. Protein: CSVEHRDTGANVLTF.

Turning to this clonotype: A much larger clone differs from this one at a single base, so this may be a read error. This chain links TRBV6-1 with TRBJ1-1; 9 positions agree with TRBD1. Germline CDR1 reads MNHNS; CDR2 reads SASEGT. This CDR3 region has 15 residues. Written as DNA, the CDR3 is TGTGTCAGCAGTGCCGAACAGGGGGCGAACACTGAAGCTTTCTTT. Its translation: CVSSAEQGANTEAFF.

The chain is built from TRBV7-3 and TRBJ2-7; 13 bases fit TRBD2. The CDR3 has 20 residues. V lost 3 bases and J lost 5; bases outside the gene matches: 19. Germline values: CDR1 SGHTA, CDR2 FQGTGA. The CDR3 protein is CASSFGFPTSGRPVSHEQYF. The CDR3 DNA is TGTGCCAGCAGCTTCGGGTTCCCGACTAGCGGGAGGCCAGTATCCCACGAGCAGTACTTC.

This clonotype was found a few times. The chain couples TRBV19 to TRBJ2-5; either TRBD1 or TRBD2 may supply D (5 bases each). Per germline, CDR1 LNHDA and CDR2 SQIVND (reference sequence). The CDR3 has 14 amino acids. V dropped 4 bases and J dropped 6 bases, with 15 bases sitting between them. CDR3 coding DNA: TGTGCCAGTAGTACGAGCCGGGACCCAAAGACCCAGTACTTC. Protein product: CASSTSRDPKTQYF. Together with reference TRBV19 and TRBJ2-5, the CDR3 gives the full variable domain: DGGITQSPKYLFRKEGQNVTLSCEQNLNHDAMYWYRQDPGQGLRLIYYSQIVNDFQKGDIAEGYSVSREKKESFPLTVTSAQKNPTAFYLCASSTSRDPKTQYFGPGTRLLVL.

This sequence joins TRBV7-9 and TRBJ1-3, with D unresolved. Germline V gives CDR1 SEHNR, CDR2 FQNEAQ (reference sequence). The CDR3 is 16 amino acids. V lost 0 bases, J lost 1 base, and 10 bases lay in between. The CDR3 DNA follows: TGTGCCAGCAGCTTAGCCCTGACTGTTTCTGGAAACACCATATATTTT. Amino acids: CASSLALTVSGNTIYF.

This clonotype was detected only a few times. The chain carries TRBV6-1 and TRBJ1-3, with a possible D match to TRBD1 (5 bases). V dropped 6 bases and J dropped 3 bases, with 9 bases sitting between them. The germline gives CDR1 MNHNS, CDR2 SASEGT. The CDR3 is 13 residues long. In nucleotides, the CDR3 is TGTGCCAGCAGGGGGGGGTTTGGAAACACCATATATTTT. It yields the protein CASRGGFGNTIYF.

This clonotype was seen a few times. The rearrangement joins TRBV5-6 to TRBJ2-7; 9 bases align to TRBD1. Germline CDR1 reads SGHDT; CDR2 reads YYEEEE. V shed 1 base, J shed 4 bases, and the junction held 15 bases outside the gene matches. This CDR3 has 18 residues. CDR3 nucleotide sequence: TGTGCCAGCAGCTTGTGGGGACGACGGGACAGGGCAGATTACGAGCAGTACTTC. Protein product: CASSLWGRRDRADYEQYF.

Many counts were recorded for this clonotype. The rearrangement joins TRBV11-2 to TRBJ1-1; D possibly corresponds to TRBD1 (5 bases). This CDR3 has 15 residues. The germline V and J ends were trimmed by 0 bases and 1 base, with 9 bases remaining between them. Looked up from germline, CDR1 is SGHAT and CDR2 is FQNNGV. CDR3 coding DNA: TGTGCCAGCAGCTTAGAGTGGCAGGGGAACACTGAAGCTTTCTTT. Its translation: CASSLEWQGNTEAFF.

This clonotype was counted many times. The CDR3, as DNA: TGTGCCAGTAGTAGGTCTATGTTGGGAGGCGACAATGAGCAGTTCTTC. Translating gives CASSRSMLGGDNEQFF. The rearrangement links TRBV19 to TRBJ2-1; TRBD2 might be the D (6 bases). Germline CDR1 and CDR2: LNHDA and SQIVND (reference sequence). This CDR3 is built from 16 residues. With 4 bases removed from V and 5 bases from J, the gap between germline ends came to 18 bases. The full variable domain, rest sourced from reference TRBV19 and TRBJ2-1, is DGGITQSPKYLFRKEGQNVTLSCEQNLNHDAMYWYRQDPGQGLRLIYYSQIVNDFQKGDIAEGYSVSREKKESFPLTVTSAQKNPTAFYLCASSRSMLGGDNEQFFGPGTRLTVL.

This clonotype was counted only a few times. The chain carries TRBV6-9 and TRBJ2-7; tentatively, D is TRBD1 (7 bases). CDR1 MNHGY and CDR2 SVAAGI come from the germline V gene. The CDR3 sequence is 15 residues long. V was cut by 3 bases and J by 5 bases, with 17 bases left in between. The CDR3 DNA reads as TGTGCCAGCAGTTACCCGGCGGGACAGTCCAACGAGCAGTACTTC. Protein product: CASSYPAGQSNEQYF.

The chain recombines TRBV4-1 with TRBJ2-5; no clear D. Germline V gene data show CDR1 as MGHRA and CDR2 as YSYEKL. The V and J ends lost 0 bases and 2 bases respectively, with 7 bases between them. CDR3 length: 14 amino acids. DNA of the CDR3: TGCGCCAGCAGCCAAGATCCAGGTCAAGAGACCCAGTACTTC. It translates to CASSQDPGQETQYF.